These 8 T cell receptor beta chains were all obtained from the same sample, sequenced in a study of T cell clonality in common variable immunodeficiency. Sequencing was performed with immunoSEQ multiplex PCR; in TCRdb, only in-frame clones are kept and a portion is missing. The sample gives roughly 52,000 clones, none seen only once, and the top ten clones hold 3% to 4%. Sequenced material: peripheral blood mononuclear cells. Source of these receptors: a person between 18 and 75 years old in good health.

Of note for this clone: The read ends 3 residues before the CDR3 terminus; that terminus is restored from the germline J gene. The chain couples TRBV7-9 to TRBJ2-5; 9 bases are shared with TRBD2. J was trimmed by 5 bases and V by 2 bases; bases with no gene match: 6. Germline V CDR1 and CDR2: SEHNR, FQNEAQ (reference sequence). The CDR3 totals 15 residues. The CDR3 sequence is CASSLHLAGWETQYF. The CDR3 DNA, read in part, is TGTGCCAGCAGCTTACATCTAGCGGGATGGGAGACC.

This clone was recorded at least ten times. Sequencing ends 3 residues short of the CDR3 end; the germline J gene provides the rest. The rearrangement links TRBV20-1 to TRBJ2-2; 14 bases are shared with TRBD2. Trimming cost V 6 bases and J 3 bases; bases outside gene matches: 6. Germline V lookup: CDR1 DFQATT, CDR2 SNEGSKA (reference sequence). CDR3 length: 16 amino acids. CDR3 amino acids: CSAGTSGSLYTGELFF. The CDR3 bases that were read are TGCAGTGCCGGGACTAGCGGGAGTCTGTACACCGGGGAG.

This clone appeared many times. The DNA ends 3 residues before the CDR3 does, and the rest of the CDR3 is filled in from the germline J gene. The identical CDR3 is also encoded by other nucleotide sequences in the sample. The chain uses TRBV7-3 and TRBJ2-1; 7 bases are shared with TRBD2. Losses at the gene ends were 5 bases for V and 0 bases for J; bases not matched to a gene: 4. The CDR3 length is 15 residues. The V gene's germline CDR1 is SGHTA and CDR2 FQGTGA. Here the CDR3 reads CASSRLAGSYNEQFF. The CDR3 DNA, read in part, is TGTGCCAGCAGCCGACTAGCAGGCTCCTACAATGAG.

A note on this clone: With the read ending 3 residues before the CDR3 end, the germline J gene is used to fill in that end. The chain combines TRBV30 with TRBJ1-2; unclear D gene. The CDR3 loop spans 14 amino acids. Germline V gene lookup returns CDR1 GTSNPN and CDR2 SVGIG (reference sequence). CDR3 loop: CAWSNSGSGYDYTF. Partial CDR3 DNA: TGTGCCTGGAGTAATAGCGGGAGCGGGTACGAC.

The sample holds many counts of this clone. The CDR3 is cut off 3 residues early in the read; its end comes from the germline J gene. The chain recombines TRBV20-1 with TRBJ1-6, with 10 bases fitting TRBD1. Germline V gives CDR1 DFQATT, CDR2 SNEGSKA (reference sequence). The V segment lost 4 bases and the J segment 10 bases; nucleotides outside the gene matches: 7. The CDR3 is 14 residues long. The part of the CDR3 DNA that was read is TGCAGTGCTATAGGGACAGGGGTATACTCACCC. It is translated as CSAIGTGVYSP. The CDR3 in full is CSAIGTGVYSPLHF.

Concerning this clone itself: A much more abundant neighbour one base away suggests this may be a read error. From the germline J gene comes the end of the CDR3, since the read stops 3 residues before it. The V call is TRBV7-9, the J call TRBJ2-2; D unclear. The germline V gene encodes CDR1 SEHNR and CDR2 FQNEAQ (reference sequence). The CDR3 length is 15 residues. CDR3 DNA, as far as it was read: TGTGCCAGCAGCTTATTCCTGGCCCGAGATGAAAAG. Residues: CASSLFLARDEK. The entire CDR3 sequence reads CASSLFLARDEKLFF.

This clone came up a few times. The CDR3 end lies 3 residues beyond the end of the read and is filled in from the germline J gene. V usage is TRBV7-9 and J usage is TRBJ2-2; maybe TRBD1 (5 bases). CDR3 length: 15 residues. Germline V CDR1 and CDR2: SEHNR, FQNEAQ (reference sequence). The sequenced CDR3 bases are TGTGCCAGCAGCTTAGATCCCTCTGGGGCCAACGTG. Its translation is CASSLDPSGANV. In full, the CDR3 reads CASSLDPSGANVLFF.

This clone occurred many times. The read stops 3 residues short of the end of the CDR3; the missing end is completed from the germline J gene. This chain connects TRBV10-3 to TRBJ2-7; 13 nucleotides agree with TRBD2. The CDR3 has 18 amino acids. Looked up from germline, CDR1 is ENHRY and CDR2 is SYGVKD. V shed 5 bases, J shed 0 bases, and the junction held 10 bases outside the gene matches. The part of the CDR3 DNA that was read is TGTGCCATCAGTTTCACAGGGGGGACTAGCGGGACCTCCTACGAG. The encoded protein is CAISFTGGTSGTSYE. The full CDR3 reads CAISFTGGTSGTSYEQYF.